This T cell receptor (beta chain) was obtained from a study of cytomegalovirus exposure and HLA in healthy donors. Study outcomes and limitations: Many donors shared some public TCRs, even though most TCR sequences were rare. It was confirmed in vitro that a few of the CMV-associated chains were specific for CMV antigens. There were 150 to 200 TCR beta chains listed as cytomegalovirus-associated.

Comment on this clone: The antigen is unknown.

V was trimmed by 11 bases and J by 4 bases, leaving 23 bases between them. Germline-derived CDR1 and CDR2 are ENHRY and SYGVKD. CDR3 length equals 15 residues. Repertoires were generated with immunoSEQ multiplex PCR, while TCRdb's copy carries only in-frame clones and drops some. The sample contains about 88,000 clones, 84% of which appear only once. The chain links TRBV10-3 to TRBJ1-2; D is possibly TRBD1 (5 bases). This receptor was identified in a young woman in good health and CMV-seropositive. Input material: PBMCs. CDR3 nucleotides: TGTGCCTCCAGAAGACGGGGGTGGAAGCTCTATGGCTACACCTTC. Its translation is CASRRRGWKLYGYTF.